These 21 T cell receptor beta chains came from one sample sequenced in a study of graft-versus-host responses after intestinal transplantation. The table came from immunoSEQ multiplex PCR; TCRdb's copy has only in-frame clones and leaves some out. The repertoire holds some 38,000 clones, with 93% as singletons. Their antigens are not known. Source: unstimulated CD8+ T cells sorted from spleen or lymph node cells, taken before transplant. The receptors stem from a human donor who was the organ donor for an intestinal transplant.

This clone came up once. CDR3 in amino acids: CASSESGPLNTEAFF. The CDR3 region has the DNA TGTGCCAGCAGCGAGTCGGGACCGTTGAACACTGAAGCTTTCTTT. This rearrangement joins TRBV7-8 to TRBJ1-1, with D maybe TRBD1 (5 bases). This CDR3 is built from 15 residues. Germline CDR1 SGHVS, CDR2 FQNEAQ. The V end lost 5 bases, the J end lost 0 bases, and 13 bases lay between the germline ends.

The chain is built from TRBV9 and TRBJ2-7, with TRBD2 matching 14 bases. Germline-derived CDR1 and CDR2 are SGDLS and YYNGEE. CDR3 length: 15 residues. Unmatched junction bases numbered 6, after V lost 4 bases and J lost 6 bases. The CDR3 DNA is TGTGCCAGCAGCCCTAGGACTAGCGGGAGGTCCGAGCAGTACTTC. This codes for CASSPRTSGRSEQYF.

This clone was seen just once. J is TRBJ1-1 and V is TRBV6-1, with D possibly matching TRBD1 (6 bases). The germline V gene has CDR1 MNHNS and CDR2 SASEGT. The V gene lost 1 base and the J gene lost 1 base, with 10 bases spanning the gap. The CDR3 runs to 15 residues. In DNA form, the CDR3 reads TGTGCCAGCAGTGAAGTAGGGGGAGGGAACACTGAAGCTTTCTTT. Encoded protein: CASSEVGGGNTEAFF.

The rearrangement uses TRBV11-2 and TRBJ2-1, with 8 nucleotides matching TRBD2. Germline V gene lookup returns CDR1 SGHAT and CDR2 FQNNGV. The CDR3 sequence is 18 residues long. V trimming: 5 bases; J trimming: 0 bases; junction bases outside the gene matches: 12. In DNA form, the CDR3 reads TGTGCCAGCAGCCTCGGGACTAGTGACAGGAGCTCCTACAATGAGCAGTTCTTC. Amino acid sequence: CASSLGTSDRSSYNEQFF.

In its sample, this clone was seen once. The CDR3 loop is CASSFVPGQGTLQETQYF. CDR3 bases: TGTGCCAGCAGTTTCGTCCCGGGACAGGGTACGCTCCAAGAGACCCAGTACTTC. This rearrangement joins TRBV28 to TRBJ2-5; 9 bases match TRBD1. CDR3 length: 18 amino acids. Germline CDR1 and CDR2: MDHEN and SYDVKM. J lost 1 base, V lost 3 bases, and 12 bases had no gene match.

The rearrangement uses TRBV7-9 and TRBJ2-1; tentative D call: TRBD2 (6 bases). Trimming took 2 bases from V and 6 from J, leaving 14 bases between them. The V gene's germline CDR1 is SEHNR and CDR2 FQNEAQ (reference sequence). The CDR3 covers 15 residues. The CDR3 region has the DNA TGTGCCAGCAGCTTACCCTCGGCGGGACGCAATGAGCAGTTCTTC. Protein product: CASSLPSAGRNEQFF. Drawing the rest from reference TRBV7-9 and TRBJ2-1, the complete variable domain is DTGVSQNPRHKITKRGQNVTFRCDPISEHNRLYWYRQTLGQGPEFLTYFQNEAQLEKSRLLSDRFSAERPKGSFSTLEIQRTEQGDSAMYLCASSLPSAGRNEQFFGPGTRLTVL.

This sequence joins TRBV27 and TRBJ2-2; unclear D gene. V shed 2 bases and J shed 6 bases, with 7 bases lying between them. The V gene's germline CDR1 is MNHEY and CDR2 SMNVEV (reference sequence). The CDR3 is 13 residues long. The CDR3 coding sequence is TGTGCCAGCAGTTTAGAGGTCTCCGGGGAGCTGTTTTTT. Protein product: CASSLEVSGELFF.

The chain joins TRBV25-1 to TRBJ1-1; tentative D call: TRBD1 (5 bases). Germline CDR1 is MGHDK and CDR2 is SYGVNS. Trimming took off 3 bases at V and 5 bases at J, with 7 bases between the two ends. The CDR3 contains 12 residues. DNA for the CDR3: TGTGCCAGCAGTGATTGGGGGACTGAAGCTTTCTTT. Translating it yields CASSDWGTEAFF.

The chain links TRBV15 to TRBJ2-2; 8 nucleotides align to TRBD2. The CDR3 has 19 amino acids. The trim removed 0 bases at V and 5 bases at J, leaving 14 bases unmatched. The germline gives CDR1 LNHNV, CDR2 YYDKDF (reference sequence). CDR3 nucleotides: TGTGCCACCAGCAGAGATGGGTTTATACAGGGACTAGATACCGGGGAGCTGTTTTTT. Its translation is CATSRDGFIQGLDTGELFF.

This clone was observed once. This chain connects TRBV11-2 to TRBJ2-1; 10 bases map to TRBD2. The CDR3 loop spans 15 amino acids. Germline V gene data show CDR1 as SGHAT and CDR2 as FQNNGV. Trimming at V came to 6 bases and at J to 3 bases, leaving 5 bases not matched to a gene. The CDR3 nucleotides are TGTGCCAGCAGTCCCCTAGCGGGAGTCTACAATGAGCAGTTCTTC. Amino acids: CASSPLAGVYNEQFF. The full variable domain, rest sourced from reference TRBV11-2 and TRBJ2-1, is EAGVAQSPRYKIIEKRQSVAFWCNPISGHATLYWYQQILGQGPKLLIQFQNNGVVDDSQLPKDRFSAERLKGVDSTLKIQPAKLEDSAVYLCASSPLAGVYNEQFFGPGTRLTVL.

V and J are TRBV2 and TRBJ1-1; maybe TRBD1 (5 bases). Germline CDR1 is SNHLY and CDR2 is FYNNEI. Between the trimmed V and J ends, which lost 2 bases and 6 bases, there was a span of 13 bases. The CDR3 is 14 amino acids. The CDR3 nucleotides read TGTGCCAGCAGTGAATTAGAGGCCAGGGCTGAAGCTTTCTTT. It yields the protein CASSELEARAEAFF.

The chain employs TRBV30 and TRBJ1-1; D remains ambiguous. The CDR3 is 14 residues long. V was pared by 4 bases and J by 7 bases, with 19 bases between. CDR1 GTSNPN and CDR2 SVGIG come from the germline V gene (reference sequence). CDR3 nucleotide sequence: TGTGCCTGGACCCCCCTCACAGTCACGGGTGAAGCTTTCTTT. It encodes CAWTPLTVTGEAFF.

This clone turned up a few times. The CDR3 here is CASSPGGGMNYEQYF. In DNA form, the CDR3 reads TGTGCCAGCAGCCCGGGGGGGGGCATGAACTACGAGCAGTACTTC. The chain carries TRBV28 and TRBJ2-7; 8 bases map to TRBD2. Germline CDR1 is MDHEN and CDR2 is SYDVKM. The trim removed 6 bases at V and 3 bases at J, leaving 10 bases unmatched. The CDR3 contains 15 residues. The whole variable domain, remainder taken from reference TRBV28 and TRBJ2-7, is DVKVTQSSRYLVKRTGEKVFLECVQDMDHENMFWYRQDPGLGLRLIYFSYDVKMKEKGDIPEGYSVSREKKERFSLILESASTNQTSMYLCASSPGGGMNYEQYFGPGTRLTVT.

In its sample, this clone was seen once. The chain recombines TRBV11-3 with TRBJ2-7; 9 nucleotides match TRBD2. From germline, CDR1 is SGHNT and CDR2 YENEEA. The CDR3 has 16 amino acids. V was pared by 3 bases and J by 5 bases, with 11 bases of the junction left unmatched. CDR3: CASSFLGREGFDEQYF. DNA for the CDR3: TGTGCCAGCAGCTTCCTCGGGCGGGAGGGCTTCGACGAGCAGTACTTC.

The gene calls are TRBV30 and TRBJ2-5; D might be TRBD1 (5 bases). V was pared by 3 bases and J by 5 bases, with 16 bases between. Germline CDR1 reads GTSNPN; CDR2 reads SVGIG (reference sequence). The CDR3 is 14 residues long. CDR3 DNA: TGTGCCTGGAGCTCAGGAAAGGGGTTGGAGACCCAGTACTTC. This sequence encodes CAWSSGKGLETQYF. The full variable domain, in which reference TRBV30 and TRBJ2-5 provide the parts outside the CDR3, is SQTIHQWPATLVQPVGSPLSLECTVEGTSNPNLYWYRQAAGRGLQLLFYSVGIGQISSEVPQNLSASRPQDRQFILSSKKLLLSDSGFYLCAWSSGKGLETQYFGPGTRLLVL.

This sequence joins TRBV4-3 and TRBJ2-7, with 8 positions matching TRBD1. This CDR3 is 16 amino acids long. With V trimmed by 0 bases and J by 3 bases, 7 bases remained unmatched. Germline V gives CDR1 LGHNA, CDR2 YSLEER. For the CDR3, the DNA is TGCGCCAGCAGCCAAGACAAGGGACAGGCCCTCTACGAGCAGTACTTC. Its protein is CASSQDKGQALYEQYF.

CDR3 loop: CASSFSSGQVSYEQYF. CDR3 DNA: TGTGCCAGCAGCTTTAGCTCGGGACAGGTCTCCTACGAGCAGTACTTC. The V call is TRBV11-1, the J call TRBJ2-7; TRBD1 agrees at 8 bases. Losses at the gene ends were 3 bases for V and 0 bases for J; bases not matched to a gene: 7. This CDR3 has 16 residues. The germline CDR1 and CDR2 sequences are SGHAT and FQDESV (reference sequence).

This rearrangement joins TRBV27 to TRBJ2-1, with a tentative D call TRBD1 (5 bases). Between the trimmed V and J ends, which lost 4 bases and 6 bases, there was a span of 10 bases. The CDR3 loop spans 13 amino acids. CDR1 is MNHEY and CDR2 is SMNVEV in the germline V gene (reference sequence). CDR3 residues: CASSSHQGNEQFF. The CDR3 DNA is TGTGCCAGCAGTTCCCACCAGGGCAATGAGCAGTTCTTC.

The chain combines TRBV7-3 with TRBJ2-1, with 11 bases identical to TRBD2. Looked up from germline, CDR1 is SGHTA and CDR2 is FQGTGA. J gave up 4 bases and V 5 bases, and 4 bases lay outside the gene matches. The CDR3 sequence is 15 residues long. CDR3 nucleotide sequence: TGTGCCAGCAGCCTGACTAGCGGGAATTACAATGAGCAGTTCTTC. This sequence encodes CASSLTSGNYNEQFF.

The V gene is TRBV2, the J gene TRBJ2-1; D is uncertain. CDR1 is SNHLY and CDR2 is FYNNEI in the germline V gene. The CDR3 runs to 9 residues. With 8 bases removed from V and 8 bases from J, the gap between germline ends came to 4 bases. For the CDR3, the DNA is TGTGCCAGCGATTATGAGCAGTTCTTC. Protein sequence: CASDYEQFF.

The rearrangement joins TRBV27 to TRBJ2-5; TRBD1 matches 8 bases. Germline CDR1 is MNHEY and CDR2 is SMNVEV (reference sequence). The CDR3 runs 13 residues. Trimming at V came to 5 bases and at J to 7 bases, leaving 6 bases not matched to a gene. The CDR3 region has the DNA TGTGCCAGCAGTATCGGACAGGGAGGGACCCAGTACTTC. It is translated as CASSIGQGGTQYF.